Below, one TCR beta chain is given with its context. Antigen specificity is unknown. This record comes from a study of T cells in localized non-small cell lung cancer. The study's findings and limits: For the top 100 tumor clones, a median about 50 also appeared in adjacent lung. Of the tissues analyzed, uninvolved adjacent lung showed maximal T cell clonality, greater than tumor.

The length of the CDR3 is 15 residues. J gave up 4 bases and V 4 bases, and 5 bases lay outside the gene matches. Looked up from germline, CDR1 is MNHNY and CDR2 is SVGAGI (reference sequence). Using immunoSEQ multiplex PCR, the repertoire was profiled, and TCRdb retains in-frame clones only, with some absent. The table lists 75,000 to 95,000 clones, less than 85% of them singletons. V is TRBV6-6 and J is TRBJ2-2; 8 bases line up with TRBD1. This TCR came from a man aged 40-75 years with stage II squamous cell lung carcinoma. The sample in question was PBMCs, obtained before any cancer treatment. The CDR3: CASSSTGGGTGELFF. Here the CDR3 DNA reads TGTGCCAGCAGTTCCACAGGGGGTGGCACCGGGGAGCTGTTTTTT.